What follows is one TCR beta chain and its context. Its specificity is unknown. The data belong to a study of T cell repertoires in cytomegalovirus infection. Turning to the study itself: CMV epitopes in the study were HLA-C-restricted (recently identified) and HLA-B-restricted (well studied). Based on public TCR beta signatures, there were indications of CMV infection and of a matching HLA type.

Study-wide findings and caveats: HLA-C-restricted CMV-specific TCR beta clonotypes prevailed in the ex vivo response. CMV carriers with the relevant HLA were identified by cumulative public TCR beta family frequency.

From germline, CDR1 is SGHNT and CDR2 YENEEA. CDR3 length: 14 residues. V was pared by 1 base and J by 5 bases, with 11 bases between. TCRdb recomputed calls from the reads with MiXCR, one row per CDR3 protein. The table has roughly 990,000 distinct CDR3 sequences, around 32% seen once. This sequence originates from a human donor in good health (CMV status not recorded). Some clones in this sample may be carry-over from other donors' samples. The chain couples TRBV11-3 to TRBJ1-1; no clear D gene. The input for sequencing was cultured CD8+ T cells from PBMCs, taken from culture after CMV antigen stimulation. The CDR3 spells CASSLGPRGTEAFF. The DNA for the CDR3 is TGTGCCAGCAGCTTAGGGCCCAGAGGAACTGAAGCTTTCTTT.